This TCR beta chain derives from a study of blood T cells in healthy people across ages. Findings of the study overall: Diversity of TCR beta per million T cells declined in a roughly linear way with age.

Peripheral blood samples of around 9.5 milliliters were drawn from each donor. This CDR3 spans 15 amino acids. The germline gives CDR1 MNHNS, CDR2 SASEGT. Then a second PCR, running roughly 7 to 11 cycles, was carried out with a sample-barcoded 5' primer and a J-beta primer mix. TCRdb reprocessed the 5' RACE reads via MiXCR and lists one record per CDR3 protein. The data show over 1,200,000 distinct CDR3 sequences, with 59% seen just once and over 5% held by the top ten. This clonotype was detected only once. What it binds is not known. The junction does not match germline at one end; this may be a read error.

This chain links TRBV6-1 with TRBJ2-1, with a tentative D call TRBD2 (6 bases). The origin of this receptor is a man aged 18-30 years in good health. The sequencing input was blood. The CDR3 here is CASTLAGLTYNEQFF. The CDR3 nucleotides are TGTGCGAGCACCCTGGCGGGGCTAACCTACAATGAGCAGTTCTTC.